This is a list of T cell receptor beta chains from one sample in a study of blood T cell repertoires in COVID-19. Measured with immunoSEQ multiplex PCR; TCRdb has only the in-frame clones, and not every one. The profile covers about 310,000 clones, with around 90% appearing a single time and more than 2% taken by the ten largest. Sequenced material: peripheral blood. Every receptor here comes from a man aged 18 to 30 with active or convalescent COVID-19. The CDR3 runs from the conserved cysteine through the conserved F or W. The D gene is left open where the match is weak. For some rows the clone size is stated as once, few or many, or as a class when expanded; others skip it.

cdr3_aa: CATSREGASHTGELFF
cdr3_nt: TGTGCCACCAGCAGAGAGGGGGCAAGCCACACCGGGGAGCTGTTTTTT
clone_size: many
j_call: TRBJ2-2
d_call: NA
cdr3_length: 16
v_call: TRBV15

cdr3_aa: CSVPLGTSGGAGMKQFF
cdr3_nt: TGCAGCGTTCCCCTCGGGACTAGCGGGGGGGCCGGTATGAAGCAGTTCTTC
clone_size: NA
j_call: TRBJ2-1
d_call: TRBD2
cdr3_length: 17
v_call: TRBV29-1

cdr3_aa: CASSATAIGNTIYF
cdr3_nt: TGTGCCAGCAGCGCGACAGCAATCGGAAACACCATATATTTT
clone_size: once
j_call: TRBJ1-3
d_call: NA
cdr3_length: 14
v_call: TRBV7-6

cdr3_aa: CATDRGSTDTQYF
cdr3_nt: TGTGCCACGGACAGGGGAAGCACAGATACGCAGTATTTT
clone_size: NA
j_call: TRBJ2-3
d_call: TRBD1
cdr3_length: 13
v_call: TRBV6-5

cdr3_aa: CASSRVSVGRRGYTF
cdr3_nt: TGTGCCAGCAGCCGCGTGAGCGTCGGCCGGAGAGGCTACACCTTC
clone_size: once
j_call: TRBJ1-2
d_call: NA
cdr3_length: 15
v_call: TRBV11-2

cdr3_aa: CASSAPGHPSYEQYF
cdr3_nt: TGTGCCAGCAGCGCTCCGGGACATCCTTCCTACGAGCAGTACTTC
clone_size: NA
j_call: TRBJ2-7
d_call: NA
cdr3_length: 15
v_call: TRBV7-9

cdr3_aa: CASSLSPTGDGNQPQHF
cdr3_nt: TGCGCCAGCAGCTTGTCCCCCACAGGGGATGGCAATCAGCCCCAGCATTTT
clone_size: NA
j_call: TRBJ1-5
d_call: TRBD1
cdr3_length: 17
v_call: TRBV5-1

cdr3_aa: CASSGGQGLNEQFF
cdr3_nt: TGTGCCAGCAGCGGAGGACAGGGTTTGAATGAGCAGTTCTTC
clone_size: once
j_call: TRBJ2-1
d_call: TRBD1
cdr3_length: 14
v_call: TRBV11-2

cdr3_aa: CASSSNRYTEAFF
cdr3_nt: TGTGCCAGTAGCTCGAACAGATACACTGAAGCTTTCTTT
clone_size: NA
j_call: TRBJ1-1
d_call: NA
cdr3_length: 13
v_call: TRBV19

cdr3_aa: CASSWRTGGELTEAFF
cdr3_nt: TGTGCCAGCAGTTGGCGGACAGGGGGCGAGCTCACTGAAGCTTTCTTT
clone_size: NA
j_call: TRBJ1-1
d_call: TRBD1
cdr3_length: 16
v_call: TRBV27

cdr3_aa: CASSLPGRGFRSPLHF
cdr3_nt: TGTGCCAGCAGTTTACCGGGCAGGGGCTTCCGGTCACCCCTCCACTTT
clone_size: NA
j_call: TRBJ1-6
d_call: NA
cdr3_length: 16
v_call: TRBV27

cdr3_aa: CSASSSGSTLTNNEQFF
cdr3_nt: TGCAGTGCTAGTTCCAGCGGGAGTACACTGACGAACAATGAGCAGTTCTTC
clone_size: NA
j_call: TRBJ2-1
d_call: TRBD2
cdr3_length: 17
v_call: TRBV20-1

cdr3_aa: CASSLATDTDTQYF
cdr3_nt: TGCGCCAGCAGCTTGGCCACAGATACAGATACGCAGTATTTT
clone_size: NA
j_call: TRBJ2-3
d_call: NA
cdr3_length: 14
v_call: TRBV5-1

cdr3_aa: CASSLDRGDREAFF
cdr3_nt: TGCGCCAGCAGCTTGGACAGGGGGGACAGGGAGGCTTTCTTT
clone_size: once
j_call: TRBJ1-1
d_call: TRBD1
cdr3_length: 14
v_call: TRBV5-1

cdr3_aa: CASSLGFGQGSEAFF
cdr3_nt: TGTGCCAGCAGCTTAGGCTTCGGACAGGGGAGTGAAGCTTTCTTT
clone_size: NA
j_call: TRBJ1-1
d_call: TRBD1
cdr3_length: 15
v_call: TRBV13

cdr3_aa: CASSSGGKTGNTEAFF
cdr3_nt: TGTGCCAGCAGTTCAGGAGGGAAGACGGGGAACACTGAAGCTTTCTTT
clone_size: NA
j_call: TRBJ1-1
d_call: NA
cdr3_length: 16
v_call: TRBV6-6

cdr3_aa: CSASSRLYTDTQYF
cdr3_nt: TGCAGTGCTAGTTCGAGACTGTACACAGATACGCAGTATTTT
clone_size: NA
j_call: TRBJ2-3
d_call: NA
cdr3_length: 14
v_call: TRBV20-1

cdr3_aa: CASSITGVGRMNTEAFF
cdr3_nt: TGTGCCAGTAGTATTACAGGGGTTGGGCGAATGAACACTGAAGCTTTCTTT
clone_size: NA
j_call: TRBJ1-1
d_call: TRBD1
cdr3_length: 17
v_call: TRBV19

cdr3_aa: CASTPGLGGETQYF
cdr3_nt: TGTGCCAGTACCCCCGGATTGGGGGGAGAGACCCAGTACTTC
clone_size: NA
j_call: TRBJ2-5
d_call: NA
cdr3_length: 14
v_call: TRBV19

cdr3_aa: CASTRPGQGPKLYGYTF
cdr3_nt: TGTGCCAGCACTCGACCGGGACAGGGGCCCAAACTCTATGGCTACACCTTC
clone_size: NA
j_call: TRBJ1-2
d_call: TRBD1
cdr3_length: 17
v_call: TRBV6-9

cdr3_aa: CASSSGGTEAFF
cdr3_nt: TGTGCCAGCAGCTCGGGAGGCACTGAAGCTTTCTTT
clone_size: few
j_call: TRBJ1-1
d_call: NA
cdr3_length: 12
v_call: TRBV7-8

cdr3_aa: CASRPPGQEYEQYF
cdr3_nt: TGCGCCAGCAGGCCACCGGGACAGGAATACGAGCAGTACTTC
clone_size: NA
j_call: TRBJ2-7
d_call: TRBD1
cdr3_length: 14
v_call: TRBV4-1

cdr3_aa: CASSRDNYNSPLHF
cdr3_nt: TGTGCCAGCAGTCGGGACAACTATAATTCACCCCTCCACTTT
clone_size: NA
j_call: TRBJ1-6
d_call: NA
cdr3_length: 14
v_call: TRBV6-2/TRBV6-3

cdr3_aa: CASSLVSGTYNEQFF
cdr3_nt: TGTGCCAGCAGCTTAGTGAGCGGGACTTACAATGAGCAGTTCTTC
clone_size: NA
j_call: TRBJ2-1
d_call: TRBD2
cdr3_length: 15
v_call: TRBV7-9

cdr3_aa: CASSQDGEQYF
cdr3_nt: TGCGCCAGCAGCCAGGATGGCGAGCAGTACTTC
clone_size: NA
j_call: TRBJ2-7
d_call: NA
cdr3_length: 11
v_call: TRBV5-1

cdr3_aa: CATSDSGYGYTF
cdr3_nt: TGTGCCACCAGTGATTCAGGGTATGGCTACACCTTC
clone_size: NA
j_call: TRBJ1-2
d_call: NA
cdr3_length: 12
v_call: TRBV24-1

cdr3_aa: CSARVSRGYTF
cdr3_nt: TGCAGTGCTAGAGTTTCCAGGGGCTACACCTTC
clone_size: NA
j_call: TRBJ1-2
d_call: NA
cdr3_length: 11
v_call: TRBV20-1

cdr3_aa: CASSVGQIFYGYTF
cdr3_nt: TGTGCCAGCAGCGTAGGGCAGATCTTCTATGGCTACACCTTC
clone_size: NA
j_call: TRBJ1-2
d_call: NA
cdr3_length: 14
v_call: TRBV9

cdr3_aa: CASSTDRGSGPTTNEKLFF
cdr3_nt: TGTGCCAGCAGCACGGACAGGGGAAGCGGGCCAACAACTAATGAAAAACTGTTTTTT
clone_size: NA
j_call: TRBJ1-4
d_call: TRBD1
cdr3_length: 19
v_call: TRBV5-5

cdr3_aa: CASSIVARGTYEQYF
cdr3_nt: TGTGCCAGTAGTATAGTGGCCAGGGGAACCTACGAGCAGTACTTC
clone_size: NA
j_call: TRBJ2-7
d_call: NA
cdr3_length: 15
v_call: TRBV19

cdr3_aa: CASSFGTSGGELFF
cdr3_nt: TGTGCCAGCAGTTTCGGGACTAGCGGCGGGGAGCTGTTTTTT
clone_size: NA
j_call: TRBJ2-2
d_call: TRBD2
cdr3_length: 14
v_call: TRBV28

cdr3_aa: CASSGLSGRVNNEQFF
cdr3_nt: TGTGCCAGCAGTGGACTTAGCGGGAGGGTAAACAATGAGCAGTTCTTC
clone_size: NA
j_call: TRBJ2-1
d_call: TRBD2
cdr3_length: 16
v_call: TRBV2

cdr3_aa: CATSVPSGRADTQYF
cdr3_nt: TGTGCCACCAGTGTCCCTAGCGGCAGGGCAGATACGCAGTATTTT
clone_size: NA
j_call: TRBJ2-3
d_call: TRBD2
cdr3_length: 15
v_call: TRBV24-1

cdr3_aa: CASSPASSYNEQFF
cdr3_nt: TGCGCCAGCAGCCCCGCCTCGAGTTACAATGAGCAGTTCTTC
clone_size: NA
j_call: TRBJ2-1
d_call: NA
cdr3_length: 14
v_call: TRBV5-1

cdr3_aa: CASSLVSGVPTEAFF
cdr3_nt: TGTGCCAGCAGCTTAGTTTCCGGGGTTCCCACTGAAGCTTTCTTT
clone_size: once
j_call: TRBJ1-1
d_call: NA
cdr3_length: 15
v_call: TRBV7-2

cdr3_aa: CATRVDTTYEQYF
cdr3_nt: TGTGCCACTCGGGTGGACACCACTTACGAGCAGTACTTC
clone_size: NA
j_call: TRBJ2-7
d_call: NA
cdr3_length: 13
v_call: TRBV27

cdr3_aa: CSGNGLAGGPRTDTQYF
cdr3_nt: TGCAGCGGGAACGGACTAGCGGGAGGGCCTAGAACAGATACGCAGTATTTT
clone_size: NA
j_call: TRBJ2-3
d_call: TRBD2
cdr3_length: 17
v_call: TRBV29-1

cdr3_aa: CSVEGLAGRNLEETQYF
cdr3_nt: TGCAGCGTAGAGGGGCTAGCGGGACGAAATCTAGAAGAGACCCAGTACTTC
clone_size: NA
j_call: TRBJ2-5
d_call: TRBD2
cdr3_length: 17
v_call: TRBV29-1

cdr3_aa: CASSAGTSGTYEQYF
cdr3_nt: TGTGCCAGCAGCGCCGGGACTAGCGGGACCTACGAGCAGTACTTC
clone_size: few
j_call: TRBJ2-7
d_call: TRBD2
cdr3_length: 15
v_call: TRBV9

cdr3_aa: CASSLLAVSYNEQFF
cdr3_nt: TGTGCCAGCAGCTTACTAGCGGTCTCCTACAATGAGCAGTTCTTC
clone_size: NA
j_call: TRBJ2-1
d_call: TRBD2
cdr3_length: 15
v_call: TRBV11-3

cdr3_aa: CASRSGTGTTDTQYF
cdr3_nt: TGCGCCAGCCGTTCCGGGACAGGGACCACAGATACGCAGTATTTT
clone_size: NA
j_call: TRBJ2-3
d_call: TRBD1
cdr3_length: 15
v_call: TRBV5-1

cdr3_aa: CASSESRLRDRGLDYGYTF
cdr3_nt: TGTGCCAGCAGTGAATCCAGGTTACGGGACAGGGGTTTGGACTATGGCTACACCTTC
clone_size: NA
j_call: TRBJ1-2
d_call: TRBD1
cdr3_length: 19
v_call: TRBV6-1

cdr3_aa: CASSLGDYRGYTF
cdr3_nt: TGTGCCAGCAGCTTGGGTGACTACCGTGGCTACACCTTC
clone_size: NA
j_call: TRBJ1-2
d_call: NA
cdr3_length: 13
v_call: TRBV5-6

cdr3_aa: CASSSVGQGDQETQYF
cdr3_nt: TGTGCCAGCAGCTCGGTCGGTCAGGGGGACCAAGAGACCCAGTACTTC
clone_size: NA
j_call: TRBJ2-5
d_call: TRBD1
cdr3_length: 16
v_call: TRBV11-2

cdr3_aa: CASSLAGDGEAFF
cdr3_nt: TGTGCCAGCAGTTTGGCAGGGGATGGTGAAGCTTTCTTT
clone_size: NA
j_call: TRBJ1-1
d_call: NA
cdr3_length: 13
v_call: TRBV27

cdr3_aa: CASSLGLYGYTF
cdr3_nt: TGTGCCAGCAGCTTGGGTCTCTATGGCTACACCTTC
clone_size: NA
j_call: TRBJ1-2
d_call: NA
cdr3_length: 12
v_call: TRBV5-6

cdr3_aa: CASSDSGARETQYF
cdr3_nt: TGCGCCAGCAGCGATAGCGGGGCTCGGGAGACCCAGTACTTC
clone_size: NA
j_call: TRBJ2-5
d_call: TRBD2
cdr3_length: 14
v_call: TRBV4-3

cdr3_aa: CASMALSYEQYF
cdr3_nt: TGTGCCAGCATGGCCTTGTCCTACGAGCAGTACTTC
clone_size: NA
j_call: TRBJ2-7
d_call: NA
cdr3_length: 12
v_call: TRBV27

cdr3_aa: CASSPRRIRTGELFF
cdr3_nt: TGTGCCAGCTCACCTCGGAGGATTCGGACCGGGGAGCTGTTTTTT
clone_size: once
j_call: TRBJ2-2
d_call: NA
cdr3_length: 15
v_call: TRBV18

cdr3_aa: CASSLFNSYNEQFF
cdr3_nt: TGTGCCAGCAGCTTATTTAACTCTTACAATGAGCAGTTCTTC
clone_size: NA
j_call: TRBJ2-1
d_call: NA
cdr3_length: 14
v_call: TRBV7-8

cdr3_aa: CASSGKREQYF
cdr3_nt: TGTGCCAGCAGCGGTAAGAGAGAGCAGTACTTC
clone_size: NA
j_call: TRBJ2-7
d_call: NA
cdr3_length: 11
v_call: TRBV21-1

cdr3_aa: CASSDPKPRDRGNSPLHF
cdr3_nt: TGCGCCAGCAGTGACCCCAAGCCAAGGGACAGGGGGAATTCACCCCTCCACTTT
clone_size: NA
j_call: TRBJ1-6
d_call: TRBD1
cdr3_length: 18
v_call: TRBV10-2

cdr3_aa: CASSFRGPYGYTF
cdr3_nt: TGTGCCAGCAGTTTTCGGGGTCCCTATGGCTACACCTTC
clone_size: NA
j_call: TRBJ1-2
d_call: NA
cdr3_length: 13
v_call: TRBV12-3/TRBV12-4

cdr3_aa: CASSLRGAYEKLFF
cdr3_nt: TGCGCCAGCAGCTTACGGGGAGCATATGAAAAACTGTTTTTT
clone_size: NA
j_call: TRBJ1-4
d_call: NA
cdr3_length: 14
v_call: TRBV5-1

cdr3_aa: CATSIGTEINQPQHF
cdr3_nt: TGTGCCACCAGCATAGGGACAGAGATCAATCAGCCCCAGCATTTT
clone_size: once
j_call: TRBJ1-5
d_call: TRBD1
cdr3_length: 15
v_call: TRBV15

cdr3_aa: CASSRTGVNEKLFF
cdr3_nt: TGTGCCAGCAGCAGGACCGGGGTAAATGAAAAACTGTTTTTT
clone_size: NA
j_call: TRBJ1-4
d_call: NA
cdr3_length: 14
v_call: TRBV7-2

cdr3_aa: CATSRDLGRGTEAFF
cdr3_nt: TGTGCCACCAGCAGAGATTTGGGCAGGGGCACTGAAGCTTTCTTT
clone_size: once
j_call: TRBJ1-1
d_call: NA
cdr3_length: 15
v_call: TRBV15

cdr3_aa: CASSLSGHPTYEQYF
cdr3_nt: TGTGCCAGCAGCTTATCGGGACACCCAACCTACGAGCAGTACTTC
clone_size: NA
j_call: TRBJ2-7
d_call: NA
cdr3_length: 15
v_call: TRBV11-2